The 20 T cell receptor beta chains below all came from one sample that was sequenced in a study of blood T cell repertoires in COVID-19. Measured with immunoSEQ multiplex PCR; TCRdb has only the in-frame clones, and not every one. The table includes 65,000 or so clones, roughly 70% detected once. Material: PBMCs or T cells enriched from blood (not recorded which). All receptors derive from an older woman who had been exposed to COVID-19.

The chain is built from TRBV9 and TRBJ1-3; TRBD1 matches 7 bases. V gave up 4 bases and J gave up 2 bases; unmatched junction bases: 9. The CDR3 runs to 16 residues. CDR1 is SGDLS, CDR2 YYNGEE, per germline. CDR3 sequence: CASSPNLDRAGNTIYF. CDR3 nucleotides: TGTGCCAGCAGCCCCAACCTTGACAGGGCTGGAAACACCATATATTTT.

This chain uses TRBV28 with TRBJ1-2, with 9 bases identical to TRBD1. V lost 6 bases, J lost 10 bases, and 15 bases stayed unmatched. Germline CDR1 MDHEN, CDR2 SYDVKM. This CDR3 has 15 amino acids. CDR3 amino acids: CASSQNTGGASPYTF. In nucleotides, the CDR3 is TGTGCCAGCAGCCAAAATACAGGGGGCGCCTCCCCCTACACCTTC.

This chain links TRBV19 with TRBJ1-4; D not resolved. Trimming stripped 7 bases from V and 6 bases from J, with 12 bases between. Germline V gene sequence: CDR1 LNHDA, CDR2 SQIVND (reference sequence). This CDR3 has 13 residues. The CDR3 reads CASNRNRDEKLFF. The CDR3 DNA follows: TGTGCCAGTAATCGCAATCGCGATGAAAAACTGTTTTTT.

The chain links TRBV19 to TRBJ2-1; D might be TRBD2 (7 bases). CDR1 is LNHDA and CDR2 is SQIVND in the germline V gene (reference sequence). Between the trimmed V and J ends, which lost 7 bases and 4 bases, there was a span of 11 bases. The CDR3 runs to 13 residues. The CDR3 loop reads CASKQGGYNEQFF. CDR3 nucleotides: TGTGCCAGTAAACAGGGAGGGTACAATGAGCAGTTCTTC.

This chain joins TRBV7-2 and TRBJ1-2, with 11 positions matching TRBD1. V was clipped by 7 bases and J by 4 bases; unmatched bases: 5. Germline V gene sequence: CDR1 SGHTA, CDR2 FQGNSA. The CDR3 runs 14 residues. CDR3 DNA: TGTGCCAGCAAGGACAGGGGGCAAAGCTATGGCTACACCTTC. Encoded protein: CASKDRGQSYGYTF.

This clone was recorded a few times. The V and J genes are TRBV9 and TRBJ2-7, with 9 bases fitting TRBD1. Germline trimming cut 1 base from V and 3 bases from J; bases unmatched to any gene: 5. The CDR3 consists of 15 residues. Germline-derived CDR1 and CDR2 are SGDLS and YYNGEE. The CDR3 DNA reads as TGTGCCAGCAGCGTATCGGGACAGGGACTCTACGAGCAGTACTTC. It is translated as CASSVSGQGLYEQYF.

This clone came up once. V gene TRBV5-4 combines with J gene TRBJ1-2, with TRBD1 identical over 7 bases. Germline CDR1 is SGHNT and CDR2 is YYREEE (reference sequence). This CDR3 spans 13 amino acids. V lost 4 bases, J lost 2 bases, and 2 bases stayed unmatched. The CDR3 sequence is CASSPDRNYGYTF. The CDR3 DNA sequence: TGTGCCAGCAGCCCGGACAGGAACTATGGCTACACCTTC.

V and J are TRBV5-4 and TRBJ1-2, with D perhaps TRBD1 (5 bases). CDR1 is SGHNT, CDR2 YYREEE, per germline (reference sequence). Trimming cost V 4 bases and J 0 bases, with 13 bases left between them. The CDR3 is 15 amino acids. CDR3 bases: TGTGCCAGCAGCCCTCGACAGCGAGCTAACTATGGCTACACCTTC. This encodes CASSPRQRANYGYTF.

Here the CDR3 reads CSVDSGANVLTF. CDR3 bases: TGCAGCGTTGACTCCGGGGCCAACGTCCTGACTTTC. This chain uses TRBV29-1 with TRBJ2-6; D is unresolved. Germline V gene sequence: CDR1 SQVTM, CDR2 ANQGSEA. The ends were cut back, 3 bases at V and 4 bases at J, with 4 bases in the middle. The length of the CDR3 is 12 residues.

The chain joins TRBV5-1 to TRBJ2-7; D is uncertain. The germline V gene encodes CDR1 SGHRS and CDR2 YFSETQ. V dropped 3 bases and J dropped 0 bases, with 7 bases sitting between them. This CDR3 comprises 13 residues. Written as DNA, the CDR3 is TGCGCCAGCAGCTCCCCTCTCTCCTACGAGCAGTACTTC. This translates into CASSSPLSYEQYF.

J is TRBJ1-1 and V is TRBV20-1; unclear D gene. Germline V gene data show CDR1 as DFQATT and CDR2 as SNEGSKA (reference sequence). The CDR3 contains 11 residues. Trimming pared 6 bases from V and 7 bases from J, leaving 12 bases between. The CDR3 nucleotides read TGCAGTGCCCGCTCCCGGGATGAAGCTTTCTTT. Amino acid sequence: CSARSRDEAFF.

The chain joins TRBV5-4 to TRBJ2-1; 11 positions agree with TRBD2. The CDR3 loop spans 15 amino acids. Germline V gene data show CDR1 as SGHNT and CDR2 as YYREEE (reference sequence). After removal of 0 bases from V and 10 bases from J, the junction contained 6 bases not matched to a gene. The chain's CDR3 is CASSLASGGIREQFF. CDR3 sequence (DNA): TGTGCCAGCAGCTTGGCTAGCGGGGGGATTCGAGAGCAGTTCTTC.

This rearrangement joins TRBV7-9 to TRBJ2-5; 9 nucleotides agree with TRBD1. The CDR3 is 13 residues long. The V and J ends lost 6 bases and 3 bases, in that order; junction bases with no gene match: 2. Looked up from germline, CDR1 is SEHNR and CDR2 is FQNEAQ (reference sequence). CDR3 amino acids: CASSRDREETQYF. In DNA, the CDR3 is TGTGCCAGCAGTCGGGACAGGGAAGAGACCCAGTACTTC. Drawing the rest from reference TRBV7-9 and TRBJ2-5, the complete variable domain is DTGVSQNPRHKITKRGQNVTFRCDPISEHNRLYWYRQTLGQGPEFLTYFQNEAQLEKSRLLSDRFSAERPKGSFSTLEIQRTEQGDSAMYLCASSRDREETQYFGPGTRLLVL.

This clone was detected a few times. The rearrangement joins TRBV30 to TRBJ2-3, with D unclear. The germline V and J ends were trimmed by 0 bases and 0 bases, with 10 bases remaining between them. Looked up from germline, CDR1 is GTSNPN and CDR2 is SVGIG (reference sequence). The CDR3 totals 15 residues. The CDR3 coding sequence is TGTGCCTGGAGTGTCGCACTCCCAAGCACAGATACGCAGTATTTT. Its translation is CAWSVALPSTDTQYF.

The rearrangement uses TRBV28 and TRBJ1-2; perhaps TRBD1 as D (6 bases). The CDR3 contains 14 residues. Trimming shortened V by 3 bases and J by 4 bases, and 12 bases separated the two germline ends. Germline lookup yields CDR1 MDHEN and CDR2 SYDVKM. CDR3 protein: CASSLAGQFYGYTF. DNA for the CDR3: TGTGCCAGCAGTTTGGCCGGACAGTTCTATGGCTACACCTTC.

This chain links TRBV7-8 with TRBJ2-3; the match to TRBD2 covers 7 bases. This CDR3 is 14 amino acids long. Germline V gene data show CDR1 as SGHVS and CDR2 as FQNEAQ. V shed 11 bases and J 2 bases; nucleotides not matched to a gene: 10. The CDR3 protein is CAAGRRGVTDTQYF. CDR3 DNA sequence: TGTGCCGCCGGGAGGCGGGGAGTCACAGATACGCAGTATTTT.

The chain combines TRBV4-1 with TRBJ2-3, with D perhaps TRBD2 (5 bases). The CDR3 has 16 residues. Trimming pared 0 bases from V and 10 bases from J, leaving 20 bases between. Germline V CDR1 and CDR2: MGHRA, YSYEKL. CDR3 nucleotides: TGCGCCAGCAGCCAAGATAAGATGGGCCCCACTAGGTCGCAGTATTTT. This encodes CASSQDKMGPTRSQYF.

The genes are TRBV28 and TRBJ1-6; 11 bases match TRBD1. The CDR3 length is 16 residues. V was clipped by 3 bases and J by 4 bases; unmatched bases: 2. Germline assignment: CDR1 MDHEN and CDR2 SYDVKM. In DNA, the CDR3 is TGTGCCAGCAGTTTCCGGGACAGGGGGTATAATTCACCCCTCCACTTT. It translates to CASSFRDRGYNSPLHF.

Many counts were recorded for this clone. Its ends do not fully match the called genes, so a read error is possible. The rearrangement uses TRBV7-6 and TRBJ2-4; D perhaps matches TRBD1 (6 bases). The CDR3 extends over 10 amino acids. Germline V CDR1 and CDR2: SGHVS, FNYEAQ. This chain's CDR3 is CASSLRARGF. CDR3 in DNA: TGTGCCAGCAGCTTAAGGGCTAGGGGGTTC.

The chain employs TRBV7-2 and TRBJ2-3; perhaps TRBD1 as D (5 bases). The length of the CDR3 is 15 residues. Trimming cost V 7 bases and J 4 bases, with 18 bases left between them. Looked up from germline, CDR1 is SGHTA and CDR2 is FQGNSA. The CDR3 DNA is TGTGCCAGCACCAGGGCTAGTAGGATGGCAGATACGCAGTATTTT. Encoded protein: CASTRASRMADTQYF.